This TCR beta chain appears in the sequencing data of a study of vaccination and CD4 T cells after COVID-19. Looking at the study overall: Post-COVID sampling occurred a median around 97 days after diagnosis (range 35 to 161). Study findings and constraints: Among convalescent patients, a median approximately 90% of reactive clones emerged only after vaccination.

Treatment described: roughly 11-day PBMC culture with coronavirus spike peptide pools or control peptides (ViraFEST assay). A half-volume replacement of the medium with fresh IL-2 medium was performed on days 3 and 7. The Oncomine TCR Beta short-read assay was what sequenced the DNA obtained from cultured CD4+ T cells. Cultured CD4+ T cells were the source of extracted genomic DNA. TCRdb reprocessed the PCR reads with MiXCR, giving one entry per CDR3 protein. The sample has under 20,000 distinct CDR3 sequences; approximately 67% are singletons. This CDR3 is built from 15 residues. V lost 4 bases and J lost 6, with 17 bases in between. CDR1 is KGHDR, CDR2 SFDVKD, per germline. A few counts support this clonotype. Its target is not known.

The clonotype was recovered from a human donor who had recovered from COVID-19. V gene TRBV24-1 combines with J gene TRBJ1-2, with unresolved D. Sample: CD4+ T cells from blood, cultured in vitro. The CDR3 protein is CATSEHAPAGDGYTF. As DNA, the CDR3 is TGTGCCACCAGTGAACATGCACCCGCCGGGGATGGCTACACCTTC.